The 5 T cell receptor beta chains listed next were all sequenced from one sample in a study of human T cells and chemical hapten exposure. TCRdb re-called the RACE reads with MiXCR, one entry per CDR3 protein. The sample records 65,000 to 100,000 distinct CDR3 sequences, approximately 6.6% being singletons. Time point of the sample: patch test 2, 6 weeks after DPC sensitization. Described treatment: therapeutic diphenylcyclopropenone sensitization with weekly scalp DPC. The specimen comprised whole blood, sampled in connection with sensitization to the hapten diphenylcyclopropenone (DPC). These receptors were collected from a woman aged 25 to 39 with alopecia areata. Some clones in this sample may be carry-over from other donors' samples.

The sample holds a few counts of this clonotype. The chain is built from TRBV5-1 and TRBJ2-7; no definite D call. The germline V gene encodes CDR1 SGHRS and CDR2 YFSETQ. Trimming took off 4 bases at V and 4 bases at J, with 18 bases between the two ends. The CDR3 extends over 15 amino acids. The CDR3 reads CASSAAEANKYEQYF. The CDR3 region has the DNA TGCGCCAGCAGCGCCGCAGAAGCTAATAAGTACGAGCAGTACTTC.

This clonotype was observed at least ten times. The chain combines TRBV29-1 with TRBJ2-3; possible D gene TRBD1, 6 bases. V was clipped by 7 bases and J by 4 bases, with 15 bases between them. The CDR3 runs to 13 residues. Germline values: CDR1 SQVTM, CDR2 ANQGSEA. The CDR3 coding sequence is TGCAGCGCCCGGGGACACCTCGCAGATACGCAGTATTTT. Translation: CSARGHLADTQYF.

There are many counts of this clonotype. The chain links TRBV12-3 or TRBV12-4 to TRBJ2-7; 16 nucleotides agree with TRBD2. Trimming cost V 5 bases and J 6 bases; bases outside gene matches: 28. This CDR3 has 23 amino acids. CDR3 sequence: CASSVTSTGTSGGAVEGPREQYF. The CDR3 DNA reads TGTGCCAGCAGTGTCACCTCTACCGGGACTAGCGGGGGGGCTGTCGAAGGTCCTCGCGAGCAGTACTTC.

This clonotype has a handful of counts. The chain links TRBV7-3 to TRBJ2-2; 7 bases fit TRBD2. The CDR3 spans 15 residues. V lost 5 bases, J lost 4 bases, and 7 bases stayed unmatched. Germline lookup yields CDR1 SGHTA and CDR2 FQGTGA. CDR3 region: CASSPSGVGTGELFF. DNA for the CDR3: TGTGCCAGCAGCCCCAGCGGGGTGGGCACCGGGGAGCTGTTTTTT.

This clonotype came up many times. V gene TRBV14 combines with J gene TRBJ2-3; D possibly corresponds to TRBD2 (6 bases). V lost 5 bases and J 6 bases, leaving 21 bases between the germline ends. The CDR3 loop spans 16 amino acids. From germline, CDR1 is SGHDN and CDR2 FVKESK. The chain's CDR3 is CASSWLGGARSDTQYF. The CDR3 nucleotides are TGTGCCAGCAGCTGGCTTGGAGGGGCGCGATCCGATACGCAGTATTTT.